A single sample gave rise to the 24 T cell receptor beta chains below, sequenced in a study of patients and donors after allogeneic stem cell transplantation (dated by TCRdb to the early 2020s). Receptor libraries were prepared by RT-PCR. Sequencing was performed on a NextSeq 550. TCRdb reran the public reads through fastp at Q25 and MiXCR, keeping productive beta chains. When rows share a CDR3 protein, they turn into one entry using the most common DNA and genes. The sample table records about 230,000 distinct CDR3 sequences; over 12% of these occur just once. The ten largest make up more than 9% of the sample. Input material: blood, either unsorted or a sorted T cell fraction (not recorded which). The receptors here all came from a human donor who was either an allogeneic HSCT recipient or a stem cell or donor lymphocyte infusion donor (not recorded which). It is not recorded whose cells these are; they may come from a transplant donor.

The chain has TRBV6-1 and TRBJ1-5; TRBD1 agrees at 7 bases. Losses at the gene ends were 6 bases for V and 0 bases for J; bases not matched to a gene: 8. The germline V gene has CDR1 MNHNS and CDR2 SASEGT. This CDR3 comprises 16 residues. The DNA for the CDR3 is TGTGCCAGCAGCAAATGGACAGGAAATAGCAATCAGCCCCAGCATTTT. Translating it yields CASSKWTGNSNQPQHF.

The chain joins TRBV2 to TRBJ2-7, with D maybe TRBD1 (5 bases). V lost 6 bases and J lost 0, with 12 bases in between. The CDR3 spans 14 residues. The germline CDR1 and CDR2 sequences are SNHLY and FYNNEI. The CDR3 bases are TGTGCCAGCAGCAAACAGGAAAGCTCCTACGAGCAGTACTTC. This codes for CASSKQESSYEQYF.

The chain couples TRBV20-1 to TRBJ2-2; D not certain. The length of the CDR3 is 11 residues. Germline V gene sequence: CDR1 DFQATT, CDR2 SNEGSKA (reference sequence). V dropped 5 bases and J dropped 10 bases, with 11 bases sitting between them. The CDR3 here is CSAESAEELFF. In DNA, the CDR3 is TGCAGTGCTGAGTCTGCCGAGGAGCTGTTTTTT.

This clonotype was counted only a few times. The gene calls are TRBV20-1 and TRBJ1-4, with a weak D call TRBD1 (6 bases). CDR3 length: 16 residues. Germline V gene data show CDR1 as DFQATT and CDR2 as SNEGSKA (reference sequence). V shed 3 bases and J shed 9 bases, with 23 bases lying between them. The DNA for the CDR3 is TGCAGTGCTAGCTCTCGGGGGGGCGCGGGTCGTAAAAAACTGTTTTTT. Residues: CSASSRGGAGRKKLFF.

The V call is TRBV4-3, the J call TRBJ2-3; D gene ambiguous. The germline CDR1 and CDR2 sequences are LGHNA and YSLEER. This CDR3 has 13 amino acids. With 0 bases removed from V and 2 bases from J, the gap between germline ends came to 3 bases. The CDR3 sequence: CASSQDFTDTQYF. The CDR3 coding sequence is TGCGCCAGCAGCCAAGACTTCACAGATACGCAGTATTTT.

This clonotype has a handful of counts. The junction and the germline gene differ at one end; a read error may be behind it. The gene calls are TRBV2 and TRBJ1-1; D uncertain. From germline, CDR1 is SNHLY and CDR2 FYNNEI. This CDR3 has 13 amino acids. The CDR3 DNA sequence: TGCGCCAGCAGTGAAGCCTGGTCAGCTGAAGCTTTCTTT. This sequence encodes CASSEAWSAEAFF.

This clonotype was counted at least ten times. The rearrangement links TRBV12-3 or TRBV12-4 to TRBJ1-5, with 7 bases fitting TRBD1. This CDR3 comprises 14 residues. V shed 6 bases and J 4 bases; nucleotides not matched to a gene: 6. The CDR3 DNA reads as TGTGCCAGCAGCCCGACAGGGAGAAATCAGCCCCAGCATTTT. Residues: CASSPTGRNQPQHF.

Judged by abundance, this clonotype is medium-sized. V is TRBV12-3 or TRBV12-4 and J is TRBJ1-3; D not resolved. The CDR3 totals 11 residues. V was cut by 6 bases and J by 8 bases, with 8 bases left in between. CDR3 in DNA: TGTGCCAGCAGCCGCCGTGACACCATATATTTT. This sequence encodes CASSRRDTIYF.

V usage is TRBV19 and J usage is TRBJ2-5; D is possibly TRBD1 (6 bases). Germline-derived CDR1 and CDR2 are LNHDA and SQIVND (reference sequence). The CDR3 covers 11 residues. The germline V and J ends were trimmed by 5 bases and 13 bases, with 14 bases remaining between them. The DNA for the CDR3 is TGTGCCAGTAGTGGGCGGCAGGGGCTGTACTTC. Translated, it gives CASSGRQGLYF.

The chain employs TRBV18 and TRBJ2-3; TRBD1 agrees at 8 bases. The CDR3 runs to 18 residues. Trimming cost V 3 bases and J 2 bases; bases outside gene matches: 13. CDR1 and CDR2 from the germline V gene are KGHSH and LQKENI. The CDR3 bases are TGTGCCAGCTCACCTCGGAGGGACAGGTGGGGATTCACAGATACGCAGTATTTT. The encoded protein is CASSPRRDRWGFTDTQYF.

This clonotype was seen ten or more times. This chain links TRBV6-2 or TRBV6-3 with TRBJ1-5, with unresolved D. Per germline, CDR1 MNHEY and CDR2 SVGEGT. The CDR3 runs to 13 residues. V was pared by 10 bases and J by 1 base, with 11 bases between. The CDR3 DNA reads as TGTGCCACCCGACTGGGGAGCAATCAGCCCCAGCATTTT. Its protein product is CATRLGSNQPQHF.

The genes are TRBV7-2 and TRBJ1-1, with D hard to call. The V gene's germline CDR1 is SGHTA and CDR2 FQGNSA. V was cut by 1 base and J by 5 bases, with 8 bases left in between. The CDR3 is 13 residues long. CDR3 sequence (DNA): TGTGCCAGCAGCTTAGAGATGGATACTGAAGCTTTCTTT. Its protein is CASSLEMDTEAFF.

V is TRBV20-1 and J is TRBJ2-7; TRBD2 matches 7 bases. The CDR3 sequence is 18 residues long. The junction had 22 bases not matched to a gene; V was cut back by 5 bases and J by 3 bases. CDR1 and CDR2 from the germline V gene are DFQATT and SNEGSKA (reference sequence). CDR3 region: CSAGAVGASAGDFYEQYF. The CDR3 bases are TGCAGTGCTGGGGCGGTCGGGGCCTCCGCGGGAGATTTCTACGAGCAGTACTTC.

The V gene is TRBV4-2, the J gene TRBJ2-7; TRBD2 might be the D (5 bases). Germline V CDR1 and CDR2: LGHNA, YNFKEQ. V was shortened by 0 bases and J by 2 bases, with 14 bases between the two germline ends. CDR3 length: 16 residues. The CDR3 DNA reads TGTGCCAGCAGCCAAGACTGGGCGACTACCACCTACGAGCAGTACTTC. Its translation is CASSQDWATTTYEQYF.

This clonotype was observed a few times. The genes are TRBV28 and TRBJ2-1, with D tentatively TRBD2 (6 bases). The CDR3 totals 15 residues. Trimming cost V 5 bases and J 4 bases, with 15 bases left between them. Per the germline V gene, CDR1 is MDHEN and CDR2 is SYDVKM. The CDR3 region is CASSARRREYNEQFF. CDR3 in DNA: TGTGCCAGCAGTGCCCGCAGACGGGAGTACAATGAGCAGTTCTTC. Full variable domain (rest looked up from reference TRBV28 and TRBJ2-1): DVKVTQSSRYLVKRTGEKVFLECVQDMDHENMFWYRQDPGLGLRLIYFSYDVKMKEKGDIPEGYSVSREKKERFSLILESASTNQTSMYLCASSARRREYNEQFFGPGTRLTVL.

The chain combines TRBV20-1 with TRBJ1-2; possible D gene TRBD1, 5 bases. CDR1 and CDR2 from the germline V gene are DFQATT and SNEGSKA (reference sequence). This CDR3 has 15 residues. CDR3 nucleotide sequence: TGCGGAACTGGGGGGTGGACACTGAATAACTATGGCTACACCTTC. This encodes CGTGGWTLNNYGYTF.

This clonotype came up many times. The rearrangement uses TRBV4-3 and TRBJ1-2; possibly TRBD1 for D (5 bases). V lost 2 bases, J lost 0 bases, and 10 bases lay in between. The CDR3 runs to 15 residues. In germline, CDR1 is LGHNA, CDR2 YSLEER. In DNA, the CDR3 is TGCGCCAGCAGCCAAAGCGGACACTCTAACTATGGCTACACCTTC. Translating gives CASSQSGHSNYGYTF.

The rearrangement links TRBV7-2 to TRBJ1-4; D gene ambiguous. Germline V gene sequence: CDR1 SGHTA, CDR2 FQGNSA. The CDR3 has 16 amino acids. Trimming left V 2 bases short and J 2 bases short, with 12 bases between. The CDR3 DNA sequence: TGTGCCAGCAGCTTATTCCCCCGGGGTACTAATGAAAAACTGTTTTTT. It specifies CASSLFPRGTNEKLFF.

This sequence joins TRBV20-1 and TRBJ1-1; D gene uncertain. CDR3 length: 14 amino acids. The V and J ends lost 3 bases and 2 bases respectively, with 13 bases between them. Looked up from germline, CDR1 is DFQATT and CDR2 is SNEGSKA (reference sequence). DNA of the CDR3: TGCAGTGCTAGTTACCTGGGGATAAACACTGAAGCTTTCTTT. Protein: CSASYLGINTEAFF.

This clonotype came up a few times. The rearrangement joins TRBV5-1 to TRBJ1-2; D ambiguous. V dropped 0 bases and J dropped 3 bases, with 9 bases sitting between them. The length of the CDR3 is 14 residues. In germline, CDR1 is SGHRS, CDR2 YFSETQ. CDR3 protein: CASSLDGLDYGYTF. The CDR3 region has the DNA TGCGCCAGCAGCTTGGACGGGTTGGACTATGGCTACACCTTC.

The chain joins TRBV6-1 to TRBJ2-7; D tentatively fits TRBD1 or TRBD2 (5 bases each). The CDR3 has 14 amino acids. V lost 4 bases and J lost 3, with 13 bases in between. Germline values: CDR1 MNHNS, CDR2 SASEGT. CDR3 protein: CASSVDGANYEQYF. DNA for the CDR3: TGTGCCAGCAGTGTTGACGGGGCGAACTACGAGCAGTACTTC.

Concerning this clonotype itself: One end of the junction is discordant with germline, which a read error may explain. This chain joins TRBV3-1 and TRBJ2-7; 9 bases are shared with TRBD2. This CDR3 has 15 amino acids. Germline V gene lookup returns CDR1 LGHDT and CDR2 YNNKEL (reference sequence). The CDR3, as DNA: TGTGCCAGCAGCCAAGGGGCTAGCGGGGCCTACAAGCAGTACTTC. Translation: CASSQGASGAYKQYF.

This clonotype was detected ten times or more. The chain links TRBV18 to TRBJ2-7; D possibly uses TRBD1 or TRBD2 (5 bases each). Germline V gene sequence: CDR1 KGHSH, CDR2 LQKENI. The length of the CDR3 is 14 residues. The V and J ends lost 2 bases and 6 bases respectively, with 14 bases between them. CDR3 loop: CASSPSGTLGEQYF. In nucleotides, the CDR3 is TGTGCCAGCTCACCATCAGGGACCCTAGGCGAGCAGTACTTC.

This clonotype was seen a few times. This chain connects TRBV11-3 to TRBJ2-3; no clear D. Germline V gene lookup returns CDR1 SGHNT and CDR2 YENEEA. This CDR3 contains 13 residues. The V and J ends lost 0 bases and 7 bases respectively, with 8 bases between them. The CDR3 reads CASSLDAAYTQYF. In DNA, the CDR3 is TGTGCCAGCAGCTTAGATGCGGCCTATACGCAGTATTTT.